Given below is one T cell receptor beta chain in context. Antigen unknown. The data derive from a study of cytomegalovirus exposure and HLA in healthy donors. Study-wide findings and caveats: Common viral pathogens (according to a later analysis) appeared linked to several of the most significant clusters. The authors later found TCR association rates varying by HLA locus, with DRB1 most and HLA-C fewest.

Primers included in the PCR were 60 Vbeta and 13 Jbeta primers. Per the original methods: A later analysis counted around 74 million unique TCR beta chains, some 11 million shared. The table came from immunoSEQ multiplex PCR; TCRdb's copy has only in-frame clones and leaves some out. Clone size and the V and J calls come from that table; the DNA yielded D and trimming. This table holds approximately 110,000 clones, 60% to 85% found once. V lost 2 bases, J lost 3 bases, and 10 bases lay in between. The CDR3 is made up of 15 amino acids. Germline V gene lookup returns CDR1 MRHNA and CDR2 SNTAGT. The chain has TRBV6-4 and TRBJ2-2, with D unresolved. The clonotype originates from a male donor in good health and CMV-seronegative. Sequencing input: PBMCs. In nucleotides, the CDR3 is TGTGCCAGCAGTGACGGGTGGCAGGACACCGGGGAGCTGTTTTTT. The encoded protein is CASSDGWQDTGELFF.